This TCR beta chain was identified during a study of T cell responses to AZD1222 COVID-19 vaccine (dated by TCRdb to the early 2020s). With respect to the entire study: TCR sequencing was performed for 230 to 250 trial participants, of whom around 210 were given two doses of AZD1222 and around 25 were given two doses of MenACWY control vaccine. Trial participants were enrolled by age into 18-55, 56-69 and 70-plus year subgroups, with roughly 150, 30 and 60 TCR-sequenced participants respectively. Overall study outcomes, separate from this receptor: Epitopes outside the regions mutated in the B.1.351 and B.1.1.7 variants were reportedly recognized by nearly half of the unique spike-specific TCRs. The vaccine-associated CD4 TCRs covered the entire spike protein, and the dominant responses fell in regions 160-218 and 743-854. Conclusions about previously exposed vaccinees are limited, since just six or seven AZD1222 recipients were seropositive for SARS-CoV-2 at baseline. Most participants were white British and females outnumbered males, and the authors suggested that clonal diversity may have been underestimated. After two AZD1222 doses, both the breadth and the depth of spike-specific TCRs were significantly higher than at day 0 and than in MenACWY recipients. The 56-69-year group was small, and its depth increase did not reach significance, likely because of low power. Because no samples from the day 14 peak response were available, repertoires could be characterized only after the peak T cell response.

Comments on this clone: Its binding antigen is unknown. Nothing much larger sits one base from this clone, and base qualities are not available.

The CDR3 regions of human TCRbeta chains were analyzed by immunosequencing. Turning to the authors' computational methods: Repertoire TCRs were checked for matches against a reference library of SARS-CoV-2-specific TCRs that had been generated using the MIRA antigen-specificity platform. Breadth was defined as the fraction of unique TCRs that were SARS-CoV-2-associated. Depth was defined as the fraction of total T cells that were SARS-CoV-2-associated. Using the MIRA data, each spike-specific TCR was assigned both to the spike region to which the TCR was reactive and to a CD4 or CD8 class. Log10-transformed breadth and depth values were compared by one-way ANOVA with Sidak's multiple comparisons tests. TCRdb provides this immuneACCESS table in a form limited to in-frame rearrangements. Some clones are lacking; in checked studies, under half of them reflect an unresolved V gene, and why the rest are absent is not known. D and trimming come from the DNA, and the V and J calls and clone size come from that table. This sample lists fewer than 150,000 clones; more than 70% were detected once. 3.1% of the sample belongs to the ten largest clones.

From the cysteine through the phenylalanine, the CDR3 covers 15 amino acids. Only CDR3 DNA remains: 45 bases, in frame from the first base. V is cut by 5 bases and J by 2 bases, and the space between the germline ends is 13 bases. CDR1 is given as SGHNT and CDR2 as YENEEA, both from the germline V gene. The intended sense of this specimen's time point label: about 28 days (+/-7) after the second vaccine dose. AZD1222 recipients given second doses at about 4 weeks or at about 12 weeks were pooled, since spike-specific TCR depth and breadth were not found to differ between the two schedules. Samples from vaccinated people were obtained from the UK trials COV001 and COV002, which included a single-blind randomized controlled phase 2/3 trial of AZD1222 (ChAdOx1 nCoV-19) in healthy adults. Trial participant PBMC samples were collected at day 0 and day 28 after the second dose for TCRbeta chain sequencing.

This clonotype was obtained from an adult who received the AZD1222 COVID-19 vaccine. This specimen consisted of peripheral blood, obtained 28 days after the second AZD1222 dose. The sequence links TRBV11-3 to TRBJ2-1, with the D segment identity uncertain. The sequenced DNA: TGTGCCAGCAGCCAAACCGTCGGACCCTACAATGAGCAGTTCTTC. Its translation is CASSQTVGPYNEQFF.